This T cell receptor (beta chain) was identified in a study of OX40 agonist ivuxolimab in advanced cancers. Study information: Partial response was recorded in three patients: one hepatocellular carcinoma and two cutaneous melanoma cases.

Some clones are missing from TCRdb's copy, which holds only in-frame ones; the method was immunoSEQ multiplex PCR. Found here are roughly 90,000 clones, 91% of them singletons; the top ten hold about 8.7%. Comments on this clone: Its target is unknown.

Whole-study findings and limits: The study observed clonal expansion of CD4+ and CD8+ blood T cells by week 6 at 0.1 to 3.0 mg/kg.

Looked up from germline, CDR1 is LGHNT and CDR2 is FRNRAP. Trimming took 0 bases from V and 1 from J, leaving 11 bases between them. The CDR3 sequence is 16 residues long. Sequencing was performed on CD4+ or CD8+ T cells sorted from blood, taken in a trial of the OX40 agonist ivuxolimab. The chain couples TRBV12-5 to TRBJ2-3, with D hard to call. The source of this sequence is an adult with an advanced solid tumor such as melanoma, head and neck, liver or kidney cancer. The CDR3 reads CASGLVLDGGTDTQYF. CDR3 coding DNA: TGTGCTAGTGGTTTGGTACTCGACGGAGGCACAGATACGCAGTATTTT.